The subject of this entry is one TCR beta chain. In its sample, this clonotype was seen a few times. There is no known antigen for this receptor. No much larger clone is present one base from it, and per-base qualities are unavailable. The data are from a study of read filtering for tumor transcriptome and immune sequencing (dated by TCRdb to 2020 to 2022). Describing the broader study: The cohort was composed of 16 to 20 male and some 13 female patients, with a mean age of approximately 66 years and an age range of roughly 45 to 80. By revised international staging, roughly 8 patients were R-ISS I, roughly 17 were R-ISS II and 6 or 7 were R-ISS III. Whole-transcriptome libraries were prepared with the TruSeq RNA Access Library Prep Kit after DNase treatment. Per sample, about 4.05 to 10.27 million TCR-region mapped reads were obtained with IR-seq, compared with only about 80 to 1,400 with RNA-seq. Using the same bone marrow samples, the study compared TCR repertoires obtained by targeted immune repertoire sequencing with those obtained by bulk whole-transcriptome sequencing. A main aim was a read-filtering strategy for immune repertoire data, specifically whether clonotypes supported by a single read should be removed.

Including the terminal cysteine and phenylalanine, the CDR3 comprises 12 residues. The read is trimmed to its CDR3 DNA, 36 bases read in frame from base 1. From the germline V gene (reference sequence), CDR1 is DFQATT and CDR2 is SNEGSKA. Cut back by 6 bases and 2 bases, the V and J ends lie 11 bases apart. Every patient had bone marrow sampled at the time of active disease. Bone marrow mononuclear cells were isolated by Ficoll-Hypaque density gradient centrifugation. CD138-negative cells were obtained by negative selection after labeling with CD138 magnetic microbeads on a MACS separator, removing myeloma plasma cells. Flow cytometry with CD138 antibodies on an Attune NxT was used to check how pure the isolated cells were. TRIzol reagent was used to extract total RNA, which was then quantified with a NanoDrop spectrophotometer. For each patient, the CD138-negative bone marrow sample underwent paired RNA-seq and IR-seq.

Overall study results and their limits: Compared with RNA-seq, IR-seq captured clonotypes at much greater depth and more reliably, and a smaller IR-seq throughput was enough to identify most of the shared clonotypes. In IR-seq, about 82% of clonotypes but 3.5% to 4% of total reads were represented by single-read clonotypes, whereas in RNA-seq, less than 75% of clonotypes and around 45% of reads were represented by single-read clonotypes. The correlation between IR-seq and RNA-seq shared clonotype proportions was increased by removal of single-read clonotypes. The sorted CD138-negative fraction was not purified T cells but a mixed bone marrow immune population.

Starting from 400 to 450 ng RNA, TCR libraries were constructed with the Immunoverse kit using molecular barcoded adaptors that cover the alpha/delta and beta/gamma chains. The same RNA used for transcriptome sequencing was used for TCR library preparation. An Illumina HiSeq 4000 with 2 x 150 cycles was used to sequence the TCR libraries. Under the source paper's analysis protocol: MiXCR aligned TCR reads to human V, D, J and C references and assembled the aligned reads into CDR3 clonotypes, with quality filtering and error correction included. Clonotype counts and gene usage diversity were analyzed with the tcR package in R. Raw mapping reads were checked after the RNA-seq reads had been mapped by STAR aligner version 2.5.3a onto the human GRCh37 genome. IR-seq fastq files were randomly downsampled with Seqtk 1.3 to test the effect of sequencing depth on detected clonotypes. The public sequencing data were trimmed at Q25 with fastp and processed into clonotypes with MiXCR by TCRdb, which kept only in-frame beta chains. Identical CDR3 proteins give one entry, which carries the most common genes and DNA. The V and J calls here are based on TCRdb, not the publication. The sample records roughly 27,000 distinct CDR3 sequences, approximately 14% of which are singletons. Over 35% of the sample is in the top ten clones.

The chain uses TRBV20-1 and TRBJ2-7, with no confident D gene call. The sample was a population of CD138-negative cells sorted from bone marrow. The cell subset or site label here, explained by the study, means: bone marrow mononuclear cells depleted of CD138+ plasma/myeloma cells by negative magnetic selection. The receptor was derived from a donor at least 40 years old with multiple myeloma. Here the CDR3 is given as CSALQQTYEQYF. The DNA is TGCAGTGCACTTCAACAGACCTACGAGCAGTACTTC.